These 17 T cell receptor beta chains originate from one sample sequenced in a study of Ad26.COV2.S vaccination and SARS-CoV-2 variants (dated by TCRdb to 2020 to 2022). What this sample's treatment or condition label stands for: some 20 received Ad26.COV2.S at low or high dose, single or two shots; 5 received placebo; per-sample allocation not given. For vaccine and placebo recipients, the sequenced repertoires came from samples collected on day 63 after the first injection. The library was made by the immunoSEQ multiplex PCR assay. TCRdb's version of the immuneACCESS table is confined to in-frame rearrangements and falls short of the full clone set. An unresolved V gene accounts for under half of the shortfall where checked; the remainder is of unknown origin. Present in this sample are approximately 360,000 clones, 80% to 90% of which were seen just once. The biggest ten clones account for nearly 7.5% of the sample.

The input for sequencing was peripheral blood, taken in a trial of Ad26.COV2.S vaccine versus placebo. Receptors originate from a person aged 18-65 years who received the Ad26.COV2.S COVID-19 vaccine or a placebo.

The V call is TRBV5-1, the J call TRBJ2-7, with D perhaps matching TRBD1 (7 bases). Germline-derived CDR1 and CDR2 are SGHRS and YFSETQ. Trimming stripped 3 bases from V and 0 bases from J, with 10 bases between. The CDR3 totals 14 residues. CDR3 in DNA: TGCGCCAGCAGCTCAGGGGGGAACTCCTACGAGCAGTACTTC. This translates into CASSSGGNSYEQYF.

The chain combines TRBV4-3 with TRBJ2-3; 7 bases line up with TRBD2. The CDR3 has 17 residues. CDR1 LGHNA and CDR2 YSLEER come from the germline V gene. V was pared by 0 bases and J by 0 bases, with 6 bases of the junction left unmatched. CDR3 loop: CASSQDWERGSTDTQYF. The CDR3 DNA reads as TGCGCCAGCAGCCAAGATTGGGAGCGGGGAAGCACAGATACGCAGTATTTT.

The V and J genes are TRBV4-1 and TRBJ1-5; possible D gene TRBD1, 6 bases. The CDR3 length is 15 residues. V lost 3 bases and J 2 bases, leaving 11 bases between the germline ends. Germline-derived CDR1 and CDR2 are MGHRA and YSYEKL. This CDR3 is CASSHSGAGNQPQHF. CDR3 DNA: TGCGCCAGCAGCCATTCAGGGGCTGGCAATCAGCCCCAGCATTTT.

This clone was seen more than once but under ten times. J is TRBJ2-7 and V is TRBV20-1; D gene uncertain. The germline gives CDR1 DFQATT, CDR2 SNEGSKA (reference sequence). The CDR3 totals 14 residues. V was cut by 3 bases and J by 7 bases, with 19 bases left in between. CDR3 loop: CSASVGGYRGEQYF. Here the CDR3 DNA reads TGCAGTGCTAGTGTAGGCGGCTATCGTGGGGAGCAGTACTTC.

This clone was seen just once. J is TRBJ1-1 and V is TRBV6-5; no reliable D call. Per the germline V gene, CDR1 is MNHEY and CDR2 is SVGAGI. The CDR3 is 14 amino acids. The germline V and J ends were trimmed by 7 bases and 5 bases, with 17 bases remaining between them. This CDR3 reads CASTPTRGGTEAFF. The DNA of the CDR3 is TGTGCCAGCACCCCTACCCGGGGAGGTACTGAAGCTTTCTTT.

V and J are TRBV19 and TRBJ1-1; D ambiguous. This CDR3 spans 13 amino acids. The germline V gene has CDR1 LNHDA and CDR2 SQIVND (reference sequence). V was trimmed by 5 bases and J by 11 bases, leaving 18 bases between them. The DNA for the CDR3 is TGTGCCAGTAGTGCCAACCGACATGATAGGGCTTTCTTT. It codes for CASSANRHDRAFF.

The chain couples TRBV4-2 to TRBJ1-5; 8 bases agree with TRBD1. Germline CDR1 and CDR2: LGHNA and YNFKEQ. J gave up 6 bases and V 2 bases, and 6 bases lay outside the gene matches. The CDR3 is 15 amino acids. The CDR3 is CASSQNRDRSQPQHF. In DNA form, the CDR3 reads TGTGCCAGCAGCCAAAACCGGGACAGGAGTCAGCCCCAGCATTTT.

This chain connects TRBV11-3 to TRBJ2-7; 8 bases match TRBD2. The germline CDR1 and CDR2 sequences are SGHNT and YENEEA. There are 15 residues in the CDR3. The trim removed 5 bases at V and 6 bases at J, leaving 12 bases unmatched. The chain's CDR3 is CASSPPGAGVIEQYF. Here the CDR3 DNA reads TGTGCCAGCAGCCCTCCAGGAGCGGGAGTCATCGAGCAGTACTTC.

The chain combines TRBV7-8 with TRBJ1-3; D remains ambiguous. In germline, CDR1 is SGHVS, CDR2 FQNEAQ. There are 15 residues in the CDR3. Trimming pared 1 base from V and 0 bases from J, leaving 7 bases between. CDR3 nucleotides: TGTGCCAGCAGCTTAGGGTCAAACTCTGGAAACACCATATATTTT. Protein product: CASSLGSNSGNTIYF.

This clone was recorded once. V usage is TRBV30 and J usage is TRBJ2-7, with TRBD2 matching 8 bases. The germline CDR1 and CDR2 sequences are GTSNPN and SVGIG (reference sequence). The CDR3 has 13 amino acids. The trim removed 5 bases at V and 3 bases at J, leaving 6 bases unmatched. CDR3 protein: CAWAGGARYEQYF. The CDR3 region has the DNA TGTGCCTGGGCCGGGGGGGCCCGCTACGAGCAGTACTTC.

This CDR3 is CASSVVAGDYNEQFF. Here the CDR3 DNA reads TGTGCCAGCAGCGTAGTAGCGGGGGACTACAATGAGCAGTTCTTC. The chain carries TRBV9 and TRBJ2-1; 9 bases agree with TRBD2. Trimming removed 0 bases from V and 3 bases from J; junction bases left unmatched: 1. Germline-derived CDR1 and CDR2 are SGDLS and YYNGEE. The length of the CDR3 is 15 residues.

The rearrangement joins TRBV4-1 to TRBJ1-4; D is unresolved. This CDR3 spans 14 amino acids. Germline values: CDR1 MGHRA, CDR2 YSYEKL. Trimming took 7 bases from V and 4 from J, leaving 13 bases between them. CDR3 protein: CASTVGPGNEKLFF. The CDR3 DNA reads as TGCGCCAGCACTGTCGGTCCCGGTAATGAAAAACTGTTTTTT.

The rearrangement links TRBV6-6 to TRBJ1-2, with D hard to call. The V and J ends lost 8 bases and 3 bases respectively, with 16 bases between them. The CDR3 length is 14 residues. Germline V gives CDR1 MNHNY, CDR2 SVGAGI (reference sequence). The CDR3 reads CASWPPSWDYGYTF. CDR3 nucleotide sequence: TGTGCCAGCTGGCCCCCTTCTTGGGACTATGGCTACACCTTC.

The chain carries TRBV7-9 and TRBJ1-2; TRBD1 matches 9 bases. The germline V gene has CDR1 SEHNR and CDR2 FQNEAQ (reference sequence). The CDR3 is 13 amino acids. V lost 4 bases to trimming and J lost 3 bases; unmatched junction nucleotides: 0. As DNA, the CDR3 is TGTGCCAGCAGCTGGGACAGGGACTATGGCTACACCTTC. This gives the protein CASSWDRDYGYTF.

The CDR3: CASRQAGGRDTQYF. Here the CDR3 DNA reads TGTGCCAGCAGACAAGCGGGGGGAAGGGATACGCAGTATTTT. The rearrangement links TRBV7-2 to TRBJ2-3, with 9 bases matching TRBD2. The trim removed 6 bases at V and 6 bases at J, leaving 7 bases unmatched. Looked up from germline, CDR1 is SGHTA and CDR2 is FQGNSA. The CDR3 is 14 residues long. Complete variable domain (other parts from reference TRBV7-2 and TRBJ2-3): GAGVSQSPSNKVTEKGKDVELRCDPISGHTALYWYRQSLGQGLEFLIYFQGNSAPDKSGLPSDRFSAERTGGSVSTLTIQRTQQEDSAVYLCASRQAGGRDTQYFGPGTRLTVL.

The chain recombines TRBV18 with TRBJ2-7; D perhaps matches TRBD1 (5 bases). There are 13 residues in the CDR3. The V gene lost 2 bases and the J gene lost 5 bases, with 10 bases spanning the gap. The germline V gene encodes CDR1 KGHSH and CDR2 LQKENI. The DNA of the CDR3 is TGTGCCAGCTCACCAGGGCAGGGCCACGAGCAGTACTTC. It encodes CASSPGQGHEQYF.

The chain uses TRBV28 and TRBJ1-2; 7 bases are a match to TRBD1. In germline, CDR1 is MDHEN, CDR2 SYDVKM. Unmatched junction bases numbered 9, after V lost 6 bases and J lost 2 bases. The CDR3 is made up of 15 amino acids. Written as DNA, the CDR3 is TGTGCCAGCAGCCATATGAAGACAGGGAACTATGGCTACACCTTC. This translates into CASSHMKTGNYGYTF.